This TCR beta chain was identified in a study of blood T cells in healthy people across ages. A second PCR, run for roughly 6 to 11 cycles, used a sample-barcoded 5' primer plus a J-beta primer mix. One entry per CDR3 protein, called by TCRdb with MiXCR from the 5' RACE reads. This table holds fewer than 900,000 distinct CDR3 sequences, 43% found once. This clonotype was picked up a small number of times. V was clipped by 8 bases and J by 0 bases; unmatched bases: 3. Germline lookup yields CDR1 MDHEN and CDR2 SYDVKM. This CDR3 is built from 13 residues. V usage is TRBV28 and J usage is TRBJ2-7; the match to TRBD1 covers 8 bases. The specimen sequenced was blood. The clonotype originates from an older woman in good health. CDR3 DNA sequence: TGTGCCAGCGGACAGGGAAGCTCCTACGAGCAGTACTTC. It codes for CASGQGSSYEQYF. The variable domain in full, completed from reference TRBV28 and TRBJ2-7, reads DVKVTQSSRYLVKRTGEKVFLECVQDMDHENMFWYRQDPGLGLRLIYFSYDVKMKEKGDIPEGYSVSREKKERFSLILESASTNQTSMYLCASGQGSSYEQYFGPGTRLTVT.